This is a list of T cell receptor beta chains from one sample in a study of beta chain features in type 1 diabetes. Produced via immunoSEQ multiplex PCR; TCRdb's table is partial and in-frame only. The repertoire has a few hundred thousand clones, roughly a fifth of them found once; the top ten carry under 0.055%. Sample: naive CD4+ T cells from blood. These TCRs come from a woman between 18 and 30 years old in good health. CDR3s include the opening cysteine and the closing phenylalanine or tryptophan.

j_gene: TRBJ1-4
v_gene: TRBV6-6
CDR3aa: CASRPLGTPRFEKLFF

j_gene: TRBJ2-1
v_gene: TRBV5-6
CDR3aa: CASSKEWEQFF

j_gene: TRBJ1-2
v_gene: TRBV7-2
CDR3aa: CASSYGQGEGGYTF

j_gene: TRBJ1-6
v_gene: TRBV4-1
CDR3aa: CASSPLQGASPLHF

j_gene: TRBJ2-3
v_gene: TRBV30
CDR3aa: CAWSRGGGLSTDTQYF

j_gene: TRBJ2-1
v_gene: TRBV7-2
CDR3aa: CASSLGRGTYNEQFF

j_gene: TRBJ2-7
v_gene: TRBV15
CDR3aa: CATRTSGSYEQYF

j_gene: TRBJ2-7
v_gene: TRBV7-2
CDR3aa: CASSWEAGRNEQYF

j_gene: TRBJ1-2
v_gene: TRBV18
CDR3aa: CASSPLGQGSYGYTF

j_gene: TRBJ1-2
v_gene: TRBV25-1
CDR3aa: CASSEFSTNYGYTF

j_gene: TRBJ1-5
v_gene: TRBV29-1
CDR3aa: CSVSQGGSRNQPQHF

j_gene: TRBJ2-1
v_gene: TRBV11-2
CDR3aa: CASSLISGSASYNEQFF

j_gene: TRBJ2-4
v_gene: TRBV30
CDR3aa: CARARLAGGQRAKNIQYF

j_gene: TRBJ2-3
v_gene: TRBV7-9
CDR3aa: CASSLGGSGTDTQYF

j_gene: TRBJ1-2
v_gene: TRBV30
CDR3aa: CAWSVTGNYGYTF

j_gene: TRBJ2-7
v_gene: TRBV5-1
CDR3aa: CASSLLSLTSGSYEQYF

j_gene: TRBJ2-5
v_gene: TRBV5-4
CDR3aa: CASSLGASGRETQYF

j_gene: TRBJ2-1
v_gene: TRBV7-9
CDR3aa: CASSLDRLAGGRSNEQFF

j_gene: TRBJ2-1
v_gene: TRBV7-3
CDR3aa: CASSKKLAVYNEQFF

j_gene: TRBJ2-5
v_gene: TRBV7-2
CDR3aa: CASTKQGFQETQYF

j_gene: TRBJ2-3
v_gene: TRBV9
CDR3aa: CASSVRGQADTQYF

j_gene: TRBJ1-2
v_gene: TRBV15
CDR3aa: CATSRRRTDFTNYGYTF

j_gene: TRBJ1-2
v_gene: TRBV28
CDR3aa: CASSPPQGAYGYTF

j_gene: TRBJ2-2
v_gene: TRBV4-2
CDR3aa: CASSQSGLAGIGELFF

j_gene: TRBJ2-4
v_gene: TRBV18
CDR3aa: CASSDSRGRLRDIQYF

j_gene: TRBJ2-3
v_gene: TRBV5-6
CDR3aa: CASRRLSATQYF

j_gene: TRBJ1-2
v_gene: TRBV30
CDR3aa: CAWDRTGNYGYTF

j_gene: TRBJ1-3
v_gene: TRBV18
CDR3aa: CASSPSVGNTIYF

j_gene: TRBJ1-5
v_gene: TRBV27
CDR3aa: CASSLSRNQPQHF

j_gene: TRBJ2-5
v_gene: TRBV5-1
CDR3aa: CASAPSGGDRTQYF

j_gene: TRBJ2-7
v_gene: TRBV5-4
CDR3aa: CASSFVSGGTTYEQYF

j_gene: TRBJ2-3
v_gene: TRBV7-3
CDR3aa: CASSSSRAGYTDTQYF

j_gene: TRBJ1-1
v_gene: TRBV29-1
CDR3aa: CSVGQGAPGMGAFF

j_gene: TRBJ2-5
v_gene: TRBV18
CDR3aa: CASSPYAKWRDQETQYF

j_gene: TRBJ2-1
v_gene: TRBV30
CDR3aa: CAWQYGTGYNEQFF

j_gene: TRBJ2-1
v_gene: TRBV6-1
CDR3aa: CASSESVSYNEQFF